The T cell receptor (beta chain) under discussion was sequenced for a study of blood T cell repertoires in COVID-19. Across the study: The cDNA or gDNA used as material had been derived from T cells, B-cell-depleted T cells, or PBMCs.

Using immunoSEQ multiplex PCR, the repertoire was profiled, and TCRdb retains in-frame clones only, with some absent. The sample lists 470,000 or so clones; roughly nine tenths were seen once. CDR3 size: 16 residues. Germline V gene lookup returns CDR1 MNHEY and CDR2 SVGEGT. The V segment lost 5 bases and the J segment 3 bases; nucleotides outside the gene matches: 9. Only a few counts were recorded for this clone. Sequencing was carried out using PBMCs or T cells enriched from blood (not recorded which). This clonotype originated in a woman aged 18-29 years with acute COVID-19. The rearrangement links TRBV6-2 or TRBV6-3 to TRBJ1-2; TRBD1 matches 10 bases. The CDR3 is CASSPSVGTGDYGYTF. The CDR3 DNA reads as TGTGCCAGCAGTCCCTCGGTGGGGACAGGGGACTATGGCTACACCTTC.